The 22 T cell receptor beta chains below come from one sample, sequenced in a study of blood T cell repertoires in COVID-19. TCRdb's copy holds only in-frame clones and misses some; the assay was immunoSEQ multiplex PCR. The repertoire includes 30,000 to 50,000 clones, roughly nine tenths of them detected once, and roughly 14% sits in the top ten. The sample taken for sequencing was peripheral blood. The receptors were gathered from a woman in her twenties or thirties in a cohort sampled during active COVID-19.

This sequence joins TRBV7-2 and TRBJ2-1; possible D gene TRBD2, 6 bases. The CDR3 runs to 15 residues. The V and J ends lost 2 bases and 8 bases respectively, with 16 bases between them. In germline, CDR1 is SGHTA, CDR2 FQGNSA. CDR3: CASSLPGLPRDEQFF. The CDR3, as DNA: TGTGCCAGCAGCTTACCGGGACTCCCTAGGGATGAGCAGTTCTTC.

The rearrangement uses TRBV24-1 and TRBJ1-2, with 7 bases that match TRBD1. The ends lost 4 bases at V and 6 bases at J; junction bases unmatched: 7. CDR1 and CDR2 (germline): KGHDR, SFDVKD. This CDR3 has 14 amino acids. The CDR3 bases are TGTGCCACCAGTGACTTCGACAGGGTGGATGGCTACACCTTC. This codes for CATSDFDRVDGYTF.

The V gene is TRBV7-9, the J gene TRBJ2-5; 8 positions match TRBD2. Looked up from germline, CDR1 is SEHNR and CDR2 is FQNEAQ (reference sequence). J lost 3 bases, V lost 1 base, and 10 bases had no gene match. This CDR3 contains 17 residues. The CDR3 loop is CASSLGGGRSGKETQYF. The CDR3 nucleotides read TGTGCCAGCAGCTTAGGAGGCGGGAGGTCGGGCAAAGAGACCCAGTACTTC.

The rearrangement uses TRBV5-1 and TRBJ1-1, with D perhaps matching TRBD1 (6 bases). V gave up 7 bases and J gave up 4 bases, with 17 bases separating them. Germline loops: CDR1 SGHRS, CDR2 YFSETQ. This CDR3 region has 14 residues. CDR3 nucleotide sequence: TGCGCCAGCCGTACACAGGGAATGAGCACTGAAGCTTTCTTT. Translated: CASRTQGMSTEAFF.

The chain has TRBV7-9 and TRBJ1-1; D gene uncertain. The V end was cut by 1 base, the J end by 0 bases, with 9 bases between. This CDR3 has 15 amino acids. In germline, CDR1 is SEHNR, CDR2 FQNEAQ (reference sequence). CDR3 bases: TGTGCCAGCAGCTTAGATCTGGCCATGAACACTGAAGCTTTCTTT. Protein: CASSLDLAMNTEAFF.

The V call is TRBV10-1, the J call TRBJ2-1, with 9 bases that match TRBD2. J gave up 0 bases and V 4 bases, and 4 bases lay outside the gene matches. Germline-derived CDR1 and CDR2 are WNHNN and SYGVQD (reference sequence). The CDR3 is 16 amino acids. The CDR3 here is CASSAAGGPSYNEQFF. CDR3 in DNA: TGCGCCAGCAGTGCTGCGGGGGGGCCCTCCTACAATGAGCAGTTCTTC.

Comment on this clone: The junction departs from the called germline gene at one end, perhaps through a read error. At the DNA level, this CDR3 is encoded by other sequences in the same sample as well. The V call is TRBV13, the J call TRBJ1-6; D remains unclear. Germline V CDR1 and CDR2: PRHDT, FYEKMQ (reference sequence). This CDR3 has 16 residues. CDR3 sequence: CASSPGGSSYNSPLHF. CDR3 in DNA: TGTGCTAGCAGCCCCGGCGGAAGCTCCTATAATTCACCCCTCCACTTT.

The chain couples TRBV18 to TRBJ2-4; 7 bases are a match to TRBD1. Trimming removed 4 bases from V and 1 base from J; junction bases left unmatched: 7. Per the germline V gene, CDR1 is KGHSH and CDR2 is LQKENI. The length of the CDR3 is 16 residues. CDR3 coding DNA: TGTGCCAGCTCACAACAGGGGTCAGGTGCCAAAAACATTCAGTACTTC. Residues: CASSQQGSGAKNIQYF.

J is TRBJ2-5 and V is TRBV5-6; a possible D gene is TRBD2 (5 bases). This CDR3 spans 13 amino acids. V lost 2 bases and J 2 bases, leaving 7 bases between the germline ends. Germline loops: CDR1 SGHDT, CDR2 YYEEEE. The CDR3 protein is CASSFGGQETQYF. DNA for the CDR3: TGTGCCAGCAGCTTCGGCGGGCAAGAGACCCAGTACTTC.

This chain connects TRBV28 to TRBJ1-4; 9 bases are shared with TRBD1. Losses at the gene ends were 3 bases for V and 7 bases for J; bases not matched to a gene: 6. From germline, CDR1 is MDHEN and CDR2 SYDVKM. The CDR3 length is 15 residues. The CDR3 DNA follows: TGTGCCAGCAGTTTGGTAGGGACAGGGACTGAAAAACTGTTTTTT. Translating it yields CASSLVGTGTEKLFF.

The chain has TRBV7-9 and TRBJ2-7; 11 positions agree with TRBD2. The CDR3 is 15 amino acids. Germline V gene sequence: CDR1 SEHNR, CDR2 FQNEAQ (reference sequence). Trimming removed 5 bases from V and 2 bases from J; junction bases left unmatched: 5. The CDR3 nucleotides read TGTGCCAGCAGCCGAATGGGACTAGCGGCCTACGAGCAGTACTTC. This gives the protein CASSRMGLAAYEQYF.

This rearrangement joins TRBV11-2 to TRBJ2-1; 9 bases align to TRBD2. The V segment lost 8 bases and the J segment 8 bases; nucleotides outside the gene matches: 4. Germline V CDR1 and CDR2: SGHAT, FQNNGV. The CDR3 loop spans 12 amino acids. The CDR3 is CASGLAYDEQFF. The CDR3 bases are TGTGCCAGCGGACTAGCGTACGATGAGCAGTTCTTC.

The gene calls are TRBV7-9 and TRBJ2-3; D is perhaps TRBD1 (6 bases). V lost 0 bases and J 4 bases, leaving 11 bases between the germline ends. Per the germline V gene, CDR1 is SEHNR and CDR2 is FQNEAQ (reference sequence). The CDR3 contains 15 residues. The CDR3 region is CASSLALRGADTQYF. In DNA form, the CDR3 reads TGTGCCAGCAGCTTAGCTCTCAGGGGCGCAGATACGCAGTATTTT.

The chain couples TRBV5-6 to TRBJ1-1, with D uncertain. Per germline, CDR1 SGHDT and CDR2 YYEEEE. The V gene lost 6 bases and the J gene lost 3 bases, with 12 bases spanning the gap. There are 13 residues in the CDR3. Here the CDR3 reads CASTKLRDTEAFF. In DNA, the CDR3 is TGTGCCAGCACCAAGCTGCGGGACACTGAAGCTTTCTTT.

V is TRBV25-1 and J is TRBJ1-4; D remains unclear. Germline-derived CDR1 and CDR2 are MGHDK and SYGVNS. The CDR3 is 15 amino acids. Trimming removed 3 bases from V and 8 bases from J, with 16 bases in between. The chain's CDR3 is CASSDLVSGGEKLFF. The CDR3 coding sequence is TGTGCCAGCAGTGACTTGGTCTCAGGAGGGGAAAAACTGTTTTTT.

The J gene is TRBJ2-3, the V gene TRBV3-1 (or the pseudogene TRBV3-2); tentative D call: TRBD2 (6 bases). The germline gives CDR1 LGHDT, CDR2 YNNKEL (reference sequence). The CDR3 length is 14 residues. The V end was cut by 6 bases, the J end by 1 base, with 11 bases between. The CDR3 protein is CASRLGLRTDTQYF. For the CDR3, the DNA is TGTGCCAGCAGACTCGGACTACGCACAGATACGCAGTATTTT.

The gene calls are TRBV5-1 and TRBJ1-1; 10 nucleotides align to TRBD1. The CDR3 has 17 residues. CDR1 SGHRS and CDR2 YFSETQ come from the germline V gene. The V and J ends lost 4 bases and 4 bases, in that order; junction bases with no gene match: 13. This CDR3 is CASSVDRGFSDGTEAFF. The CDR3 DNA follows: TGCGCCAGCAGCGTGGACAGGGGGTTTAGTGATGGCACTGAAGCTTTCTTT.

The rearrangement uses TRBV21-1 and TRBJ1-4; TRBD1 reflects the table's D call only, with no check against the DNA. TRBV21-1 represents a pseudogene. The length of the CDR3 is 16 residues. This chain's CDR3 is CASSTYRAFTNEKLFF. As DNA, the CDR3 is TGTGCCAGCAGCACCTACAGGGCCTTTACTAATGAAAAACTGTTTTTT.

V is TRBV7-6 and J is TRBJ2-7, with TRBD2 matching 11 bases. V gave up 2 bases and J gave up 3 bases; unmatched junction bases: 9. This CDR3 contains 17 residues. CDR1 and CDR2 (germline): SGHVS, FNYEAQ. The CDR3 protein is CASSLTTSGRGGYEQYF. CDR3 sequence (DNA): TGTGCCAGCAGCTTAACAACTAGCGGGAGAGGCGGCTACGAGCAGTACTTC.

This clone was seen only once. The chain recombines TRBV9 with TRBJ1-3; 7 bases line up with TRBD1. Losses at the gene ends were 3 bases for V and 6 bases for J; bases not matched to a gene: 6. The CDR3 sequence is 14 residues long. CDR1 is SGDLS, CDR2 YYNGEE, per germline. CDR3 DNA: TGTGCCAGCAGCGAACAGGGGCTGCCAAACACCATATATTTT. Protein product: CASSEQGLPNTIYF.

The chain employs TRBV10-3 and TRBJ2-3; 9 nucleotides line up with TRBD2. Per germline, CDR1 ENHRY and CDR2 SYGVKD. The CDR3 sequence is 16 residues long. With 4 bases clipped from V and 3 bases from J, the junction kept 8 bases outside the gene matches. CDR3 region: CAISVGSGSLTDTQYF. The DNA for the CDR3 is TGTGCCATCAGTGTGGGTAGCGGGAGTCTAACAGATACGCAGTATTTT.

V usage is TRBV6-6 and J usage is TRBJ1-5, with 8 bases fitting TRBD1. The length of the CDR3 is 14 residues. With 2 bases clipped from V and 4 bases from J, the junction kept 1 base outside the gene matches. The germline gives CDR1 MNHNY, CDR2 SVGAGI (reference sequence). This CDR3 reads CASSYGQGNQPQHF. CDR3 in DNA: TGTGCCAGCAGTTACGGACAGGGAAATCAGCCCCAGCATTTT.